This T cell receptor beta chain appears in the sequencing data of a study of T cells in Graves' hyperthyroidism and ophthalmopathy. Study results and caveats: A model using 13 V-J features told ophthalmopathy apart from stable hyperthyroidism. Ophthalmopathy was predicted by the model a median of roughly 6 months ahead of onset.

When ophthalmopathy did not progress within 18 months, Graves' hyperthyroidism was considered stable. Among the patients, aged 18 to 65, hyperthyroidism was newly diagnosed and had lasted under 2 months. TCR beta CDR3 regions were amplified from RNA transcripts. Initially, a first-round RT-PCR of the TCR CDR3 employed the HTBI primer set. TCRdb re-analysed the multiplex PCR reads in MiXCR, keeping a single row per CDR3 protein. In the table there are hundreds of thousands of distinct CDR3 sequences, approximately 36% of which are singletons. The germline V gene encodes CDR1 SSHAT and CDR2 FNYEAQ (reference sequence). This CDR3 comprises 14 residues. A word on this clonotype: As yet, its antigen is unknown. An end of the junction does not agree with germline; a read error may underlie this.

The sample consisted of blood. This chain joins TRBV7-7 and TRBJ2-7, with TRBD1 identical over 7 bases. The receptor was isolated from a woman in her 40s with Graves' hyperthyroidism. The CDR3 reads CASSSSDRNNEQYF. As DNA, the CDR3 is TGTGCTAGCAGCTCTTCGGACAGGAACAATGAGCAGTACTTC.